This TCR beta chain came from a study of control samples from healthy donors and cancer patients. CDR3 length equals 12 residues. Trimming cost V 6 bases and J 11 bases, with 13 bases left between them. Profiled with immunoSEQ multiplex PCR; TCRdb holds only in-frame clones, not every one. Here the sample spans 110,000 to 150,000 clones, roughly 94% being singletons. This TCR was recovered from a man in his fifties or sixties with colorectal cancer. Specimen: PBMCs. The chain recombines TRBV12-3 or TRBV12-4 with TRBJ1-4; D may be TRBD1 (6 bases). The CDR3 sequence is CASRQGGWKLFF. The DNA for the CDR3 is TGTGCCAGCAGACAGGGTGGATGGAAACTGTTTTTT.